One sample yielded the 5 T cell receptor beta chains listed below, sequenced in a study of T-cell reconstitution after alpha-beta-depleted transplantation in children. The TCRbeta library incorporated unique molecular identifiers. One entry per CDR3 protein results from TCRdb running MiXCR on the PCR reads. The sample includes 220,000 or so distinct CDR3 sequences, under 9.5% seen only once; the top ten take roughly 5.8%. The specimen comprised PBMCs, mostly from graft donor cells, sampled 180 days after TCRalphabeta/CD19-depleted stem cell transplant. Every receptor here comes from a male patient under 18 who had a stem cell transplant for acute lymphoblastic leukemia, so the T cells may come from the graft donor.

The table lists this clonotype with a count of one. This may be a read error: a much more frequent sequence differs by one nucleotide. The genes are TRBV6-5 and TRBJ1-3; D may be TRBD1 (5 bases). CDR1 is MNHEY, CDR2 SVGAGI, per germline. CDR3 length equals 16 residues. CDR3 DNA sequence: TGTGCCAGCAGTTACTCGAAGGGGAGTGGTAGAAACGCCATATATTTT. It yields the protein CASSYSKGSGRNAIYF.

This clonotype was detected only a few times. The gene calls are TRBV20-1 and TRBJ2-1; 10 bases are shared with TRBD2. Looked up from germline, CDR1 is DFQATT and CDR2 is SNEGSKA (reference sequence). There are 14 residues in the CDR3. The V and J ends lost 3 bases and 4 bases, in that order; junction bases with no gene match: 3. This CDR3 is CSASVLAGYNEQFF. Written as DNA, the CDR3 is TGCAGTGCTAGTGTACTAGCGGGGTACAATGAGCAGTTCTTC.

This clonotype was counted at least ten times. The CDR3 reads CASSYSGEGNSPLHF. The CDR3 DNA reads TGTGCCAGCAGTTACTCCGGGGAGGGTAATTCACCCCTCCACTTT. V and J are TRBV6-5 and TRBJ1-6; D gene ambiguous. V was trimmed by 0 bases and J by 6 bases, leaving 9 bases between them. The CDR3 is made up of 15 amino acids. Germline V gene sequence: CDR1 MNHEY, CDR2 SVGAGI.

V gene TRBV2 combines with J gene TRBJ2-1; TRBD1 agrees at 8 bases. Germline-derived CDR1 and CDR2 are SNHLY and FYNNEI. The CDR3 spans 14 residues. With 10 bases clipped from V and 2 bases from J, the junction kept 7 bases outside the gene matches. The CDR3 spells CAITYRGAYNEQFF. The CDR3 nucleotides are TGTGCCATAACTTACAGGGGGGCCTACAATGAGCAGTTCTTC.

The chain combines TRBV28 with TRBJ2-5; 7 nucleotides agree with TRBD1. This CDR3 spans 14 amino acids. Unmatched junction bases numbered 9, after V lost 4 bases and J lost 7 bases. Germline CDR1 is MDHEN and CDR2 is SYDVKM. CDR3 nucleotide sequence: TGTGCCAGCAGTTCGCGACAGGGACGGGGGACCCAGTACTTC. It encodes CASSSRQGRGTQYF.